The 20 T cell receptor beta chains in this list originate from one sample, sequenced in a study of blood T cell repertoires in COVID-19. TCRdb's copy holds only in-frame clones and misses some; the assay was immunoSEQ multiplex PCR. This table has a few hundred thousand clones, around 88% appearing once. The specimen was PBMCs or T cells enriched from blood (not recorded which). These receptors came from a middle-aged woman with acute COVID-19.

This clone has only one observation. The rearrangement joins TRBV19 to TRBJ2-1; 7 positions agree with TRBD2. The CDR3 runs 15 residues. Losses at the gene ends were 3 bases for V and 2 bases for J; bases not matched to a gene: 4. Germline CDR1 and CDR2: LNHDA and SQIVND (reference sequence). The CDR3 reads CASSISSGAYNEQFF. CDR3 in DNA: TGTGCCAGTAGTATTTCTAGCGGCGCCTACAATGAGCAGTTCTTC.

This chain joins TRBV2 and TRBJ1-1; tentative D call: TRBD1 (6 bases). Germline V CDR1 and CDR2: SNHLY, FYNNEI. The CDR3 contains 14 residues. V was pared by 7 bases and J by 1 base, with 13 bases between. The CDR3 protein is CASNLQGRNTEAFF. The CDR3 bases are TGTGCCAGCAACCTACAGGGCCGGAACACTGAAGCTTTCTTT. Looking up the rest from reference TRBV2 and TRBJ1-1 gives the full variable domain: EPEVTQTPSHQVTQMGQEVILRCVPISNHLYFYWYRQILGQKVEFLVSFYNNEISEKSEIFDDQFSVERPDGSNFTLKIRSTKLEDSAMYFCASNLQGRNTEAFFGQGTRLTVV.

The CDR3 nucleotides read TGTGCCACCAGCAGTGGGGACAGGGTTAACACCGGGGAGCTGTTTTTT. Translation gives CATSSGDRVNTGELFF. The chain combines TRBV15 with TRBJ2-2, with 9 bases fitting TRBD1. Germline assignment: CDR1 LNHNV and CDR2 YYDKDF (reference sequence). The CDR3 contains 16 residues. With V trimmed by 3 bases and J by 2 bases, 4 bases remained unmatched.

V gene TRBV9 combines with J gene TRBJ2-7, with D possibly matching TRBD1 (6 bases). This CDR3 spans 16 amino acids. V was cut by 0 bases and J by 1 base, with 14 bases left in between. CDR1 is SGDLS and CDR2 is YYNGEE in the germline V gene. CDR3 nucleotides: TGTGCCAGCAGCGTAGATGCTGGGGGCAGTTCCTACGAGCAGTACTTC. This sequence encodes CASSVDAGGSSYEQYF.

The chain recombines TRBV2 with TRBJ1-6, with TRBD1 matching over 11 bases. Losses at the gene ends were 6 bases for V and 6 bases for J; bases not matched to a gene: 1. The germline V gene encodes CDR1 SNHLY and CDR2 FYNNEI. This CDR3 spans 14 amino acids. CDR3 sequence: CASSGTGGNSPLHF. CDR3 sequence (DNA): TGTGCCAGCAGCGGGACAGGGGGTAATTCACCCCTCCACTTT. Full variable domain (rest looked up from reference TRBV2 and TRBJ1-6): EPEVTQTPSHQVTQMGQEVILRCVPISNHLYFYWYRQILGQKVEFLVSFYNNEISEKSEIFDDQFSVERPDGSNFTLKIRSTKLEDSAMYFCASSGTGGNSPLHFGNGTRLTVT.

The CDR3 here is CASSLGASLYEQYF. The CDR3 nucleotides are TGCGCCAGCAGCTTGGGGGCCTCCCTGTACGAGCAGTACTTC. The chain uses TRBV5-1 and TRBJ2-7; D not resolved. Germline values: CDR1 SGHRS, CDR2 YFSETQ. This CDR3 comprises 14 residues. The V and J ends lost 0 bases and 4 bases respectively, with 11 bases between them.

The V call is TRBV2, the J call TRBJ2-5, with 9 nucleotides matching TRBD2. V lost 1 base and J lost 0; bases outside the gene matches: 6. Looked up from germline, CDR1 is SNHLY and CDR2 is FYNNEI. This CDR3 has 17 amino acids. CDR3 DNA: TGTGCCAGCAGTGAAGGGGCCAGCGGGGGGTACCAAGAGACCCAGTACTTC. As protein: CASSEGASGGYQETQYF.

With respect to this clone: This sample includes further DNA sequences coding for the same CDR3. The genes are TRBV19 and TRBJ1-4; TRBD1 matches 7 bases. CDR1 is LNHDA and CDR2 is SQIVND in the germline V gene (reference sequence). The V and J ends lost 1 base and 5 bases, in that order; junction bases with no gene match: 4. The CDR3 covers 15 residues. The CDR3: CASSIGGTDNEKLFF. For the CDR3, the DNA is TGTGCCAGTAGTATAGGAGGGACAGACAATGAAAAACTGTTTTTT. The whole variable domain, filled in from reference TRBV19 and TRBJ1-4, reads DGGITQSPKYLFRKEGQNVTLSCEQNLNHDAMYWYRQDPGQGLRLIYYSQIVNDFQKGDIAEGYSVSREKKESFPLTVTSAQKNPTAFYLCASSIGGTDNEKLFFGSGTQLSVL.

This chain connects TRBV2 to TRBJ1-2; unclear D gene. The CDR3 spans 14 residues. Germline V gene lookup returns CDR1 SNHLY and CDR2 FYNNEI. V was trimmed by 4 bases and J by 2 bases, leaving 11 bases between them. Here the CDR3 DNA reads TGTGCCAGCAGTGGGGCCGCGCTCAACTATGGCTACACCTTC. This translates into CASSGAALNYGYTF.

The J gene is TRBJ2-5, the V gene TRBV3-1 (or the pseudogene TRBV3-2); 11 bases agree with TRBD2. Germline-derived CDR1 and CDR2 are LGHDT and YNNKEL (reference sequence). This CDR3 has 15 amino acids. Germline trimming cut 5 bases from V and 2 bases from J; bases unmatched to any gene: 4. The CDR3 spells CASSYLAGGQETQYF. DNA for the CDR3: TGTGCCAGCAGCTACCTAGCGGGGGGACAAGAGACCCAGTACTTC.

This chain connects TRBV28 to TRBJ2-5, with D possibly being TRBD1 (5 bases). The germline CDR1 and CDR2 sequences are MDHEN and SYDVKM. Trimming removed 6 bases at V and 5 bases at J, with 16 bases between. This CDR3 contains 14 residues. The CDR3 DNA reads as TGTGCCAGCAGGGTTCAGGGAAGGGCGGAGACCCAGTACTTC. It translates to CASRVQGRAETQYF. The variable domain in full, with the rest retrieved from reference TRBV28 and TRBJ2-5, is DVKVTQSSRYLVKRTGEKVFLECVQDMDHENMFWYRQDPGLGLRLIYFSYDVKMKEKGDIPEGYSVSREKKERFSLILESASTNQTSMYLCASRVQGRAETQYFGPGTRLLVL.

J is TRBJ1-1 and V is TRBV11-2, with 7 bases identical to TRBD1. V dropped 1 base and J dropped 7; count of bases not matched to a gene: 3. Germline CDR1 reads SGHAT; CDR2 reads FQNNGV. There are 13 residues in the CDR3. In DNA form, the CDR3 reads TGTGCCAGCAGCTTAGTAAGACAGGGTGAAGCTTTCTTT. Translating it yields CASSLVRQGEAFF.

This chain joins TRBV29-1 and TRBJ1-5, with 7 bases lining up with TRBD1. Germline CDR1 reads SQVTM; CDR2 reads ANQGSEA. The CDR3 consists of 12 residues. The V gene end was trimmed by 7 bases and the J gene end by 2 bases; junction bases not matched to a gene: 2. As DNA, the CDR3 is TGCAGCGCTGGACAGGGCAATCAGCCCCAGCATTTT. This sequence encodes CSAGQGNQPQHF.

The chain joins TRBV30 to TRBJ1-2; a possible D gene is TRBD1 (5 bases). The V end lost 1 base, the J end lost 7 bases, and 13 bases lay between the germline ends. The length of the CDR3 is 13 residues. The germline CDR1 and CDR2 sequences are GTSNPN and SVGIG (reference sequence). The CDR3 region is CAWSERGNGGYTF. The CDR3 DNA sequence: TGTGCCTGGAGTGAACGGGGGAACGGTGGCTACACCTTC.

The CDR3 here is CASSLWTPTYEQYF. CDR3 in DNA: TGTGCCAGCAGCTTGTGGACACCCACCTACGAGCAGTACTTC. V is TRBV5-4 and J is TRBJ2-7, with a possible D match to TRBD1 (5 bases). CDR1 SGHNT and CDR2 YYREEE come from the germline V gene (reference sequence). The CDR3 has 14 amino acids. Trimming left V 1 base short and J 2 bases short, with 10 bases between.

The chain has TRBV7-2 and TRBJ1-1, with D maybe TRBD1 (5 bases). Deletions cut 5 bases from V and 0 bases from J, with 13 bases between. Germline V gene sequence: CDR1 SGHTA, CDR2 FQGNSA. The CDR3 covers 15 residues. The CDR3 loop reads CASSLNPTVNTEAFF. CDR3 nucleotides: TGTGCCAGCAGCCTAAACCCGACAGTGAACACTGAAGCTTTCTTT. Full variable domain (outside the CDR3, taken from reference TRBV7-2 and TRBJ1-1): GAGVSQSPSNKVTEKGKDVELRCDPISGHTALYWYRQSLGQGLEFLIYFQGNSAPDKSGLPSDRFSAERTGGSVSTLTIQRTQQEDSAVYLCASSLNPTVNTEAFFGQGTRLTVV.

This sequence joins TRBV15 and TRBJ2-1; maybe TRBD1 (5 bases). The germline V gene encodes CDR1 LNHNV and CDR2 YYDKDF (reference sequence). CDR3 length: 14 residues. The V and J ends lost 1 base and 3 bases respectively, with 7 bases between them. The CDR3 bases are TGTGCCACCAGCAGAGGGGGCAGCTACAATGAGCAGTTCTTC. The encoded protein is CATSRGGSYNEQFF.

J is TRBJ2-5 and V is TRBV7-2, with D possibly matching TRBD1 (6 bases). CDR3 length: 15 residues. Germline CDR1 SGHTA, CDR2 FQGNSA. V dropped 5 bases and J dropped 5 bases, with 18 bases sitting between them. The CDR3 sequence: CASSQQTGLAETQYF. The CDR3 DNA reads as TGTGCCAGCAGCCAACAAACAGGGTTGGCGGAGACCCAGTACTTC.

The chain employs TRBV12-3 or TRBV12-4 and TRBJ1-1; D is unclear. This CDR3 is 13 amino acids long. Deletions cut 3 bases from V and 3 bases from J, with 8 bases between. CDR3: CASSLGRDTEAFF. CDR3 DNA sequence: TGTGCCAGCAGTTTGGGTCGGGACACTGAAGCTTTCTTT.

The chain uses TRBV9 and TRBJ2-3; TRBD2 matches at 7 bases. Germline V gene data show CDR1 as SGDLS and CDR2 as YYNGEE. Trimming cost V 0 bases and J 1 base; bases outside gene matches: 5. The CDR3 length is 16 residues. CDR3 DNA: TGTGCCAGCAGCGTAGCTGCCCTAGCGGGCACAGATACGCAGTATTTT. Residues: CASSVAALAGTDTQYF.